This section outlines one T cell receptor beta chain sequence together with its context. As yet, its antigen is unknown. This sample was taken from a study of neoadjuvant nivolumab and ipilimumab in lung cancer. Whole-study findings and limits: From pretherapy to surgery, tumor richness and clonality rose with dual therapy. Resected tumors had greater TCR richness and clonality than uninvolved lung. Resected-tumor TCR richness correlated positively with pretherapy blood richness.

Produced via immunoSEQ multiplex PCR; TCRdb's table is partial and in-frame only. The sample contains about 6,900 clones, around 76% of which appear only once. The germline gives CDR1 MNHEY, CDR2 SVGAGI. The CDR3 is 14 amino acids. Trimming removed 5 bases from V and 10 bases from J, with 21 bases in between. The sequencing used tumor tissue, collected after neoadjuvant nivolumab, alone or with ipilimumab, at or shortly before surgery. The sequence derives from an adult with non-small cell lung cancer. The chain employs TRBV6-5 and TRBJ2-7; maybe TRBD2 (6 bases). CDR3 sequence reads: CASSPEGLWGLQYF. The CDR3 nucleotides read TGTGCCAGCAGTCCCGAGGGATTATGGGGACTTCAGTACTTC.